The sequence of this T cell receptor beta chain was determined in a study of cytomegalovirus exposure and HLA in healthy donors. The CDR3 runs to 17 residues. CDR1 is SGHDT and CDR2 is YYEEEE in the germline V gene. V lost 4 bases, J lost 0 bases, and 19 bases lay in between. This cohort consisted of healthy bone marrow donors. General study findings and limits: A later analysis showed that HLA-associated TCR beta chains had undergone more clonal expansion than equally common others.

The primer mix had 60 Vbeta and 13 Jbeta primers. Only in-frame clones appear in the TCRdb table, and some are missing; sequencing was by immunoSEQ multiplex PCR. The sample includes some 140,000 clones, more than 60% of them seen just once. Comment on this clone: Its cognate antigen is unknown.

The sequence came from a woman aged 50 to 60 in good health and CMV-seropositive. This sequence joins TRBV5-6 and TRBJ1-1; weak D call: TRBD1 (5 bases). The specimen was PBMCs. CDR3 bases: TGTGCCAGCAGCCCCCTATTGAAGGGGCGAATGAACACTGAAGCTTTCTTT. Its protein is CASSPLLKGRMNTEAFF.